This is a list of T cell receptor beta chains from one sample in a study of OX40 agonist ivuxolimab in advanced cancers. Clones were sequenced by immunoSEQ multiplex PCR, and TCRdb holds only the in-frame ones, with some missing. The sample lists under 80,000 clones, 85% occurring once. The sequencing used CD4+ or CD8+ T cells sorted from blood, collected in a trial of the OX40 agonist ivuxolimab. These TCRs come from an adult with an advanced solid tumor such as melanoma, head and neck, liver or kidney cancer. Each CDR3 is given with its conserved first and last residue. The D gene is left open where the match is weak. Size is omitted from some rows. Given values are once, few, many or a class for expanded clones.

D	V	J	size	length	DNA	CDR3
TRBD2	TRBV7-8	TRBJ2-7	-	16	TGTGCCAGCAGCTTAGCGTTAGCGGGCCTAACCTACGAGCAGTACTTC	CASSLALAGLTYEQYF
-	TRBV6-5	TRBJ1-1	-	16	TGTGCCAGCAGTTACCTGACTGTGAGGGGCAACACTGAAGCTTTCTTT	CASSYLTVRGNTEAFF
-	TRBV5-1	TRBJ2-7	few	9	TGCGCCAGCAGCTCCTGGCCCTACTTC	CASSSWPYF
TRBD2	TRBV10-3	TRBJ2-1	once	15	TGTGCCATCGAGGCTAGCGGGGGGGCGTACAATGAGCAGTTCTTC	CAIEASGGAYNEQFF
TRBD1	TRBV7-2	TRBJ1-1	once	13	TGTGCCAGCAGCTATGACAGGGACACTGAAGCTTTCTTT	CASSYDRDTEAFF
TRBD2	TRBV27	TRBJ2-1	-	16	TGTGCCAGCAGTCCCCGTCTAACGGGGGGGGCAAATGAGCAGTTCTTC	CASSPRLTGGANEQFF
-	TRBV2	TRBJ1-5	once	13	TGTGCCAGCAGTGGGGTCCCTGGGATGCCCCAGCATTTT	CASSGVPGMPQHF
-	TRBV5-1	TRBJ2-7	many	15	TGCGCCAGCAAGGACGGGACACCGCTAGGCTACGAGCAGTACTTC	CASKDGTPLGYEQYF
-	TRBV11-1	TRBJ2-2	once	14	TGTGCCAGCCGGAGAGGCGGGAACACCGGGGAGCTGTTTTTT	CASRRGGNTGELFF
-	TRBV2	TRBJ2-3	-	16	TGTGCCAGCAGTGACGGCAGGGGACTGAGCACAGATACGCAGTATTTT	CASSDGRGLSTDTQYF
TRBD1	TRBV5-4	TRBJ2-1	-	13	TGTGCCAGCAGCCTACAGGGGCAGGGTGAGCAGTTCTTC	CASSLQGQGEQFF
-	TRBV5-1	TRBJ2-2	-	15	TGCGCCAGCAGCTTGGGCACCTGGAACGCCGGGGAGCTGTTTTTT	CASSLGTWNAGELFF
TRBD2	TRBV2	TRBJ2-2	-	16	TGTGCCAGCTGGGGACTAGCGGGAGAGAGGGGCGGGGAGCTGTTTTTT	CASWGLAGERGGELFF
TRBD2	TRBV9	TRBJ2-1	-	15	TGTGCCAGCAGCGAGGGACTAGCGGGGTACAATGAGCAGTTCTTC	CASSEGLAGYNEQFF
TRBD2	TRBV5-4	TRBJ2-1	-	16	TGTGCCAGCAGCGGGATTAGCGGGGGCCGTTACAATGAGCAGTTCTTC	CASSGISGGRYNEQFF
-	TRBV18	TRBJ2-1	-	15	TGTGCCAGCTCCGGGGGGCCGAGCTCCTACAATGAGCAGTTCTTC	CASSGGPSSYNEQFF
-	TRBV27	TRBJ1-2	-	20	TGTGCCAGCAGTTTACCTACTCCCAAGGACCCCTACGTTTGGAGGGATGGCTACACCTTC	CASSLPTPKDPYVWRDGYTF
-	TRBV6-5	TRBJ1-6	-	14	TGTGCCAGCAGTACACAAATGACAGATAAGACCCCCCACTTT	CASSTQMTDKTPHF
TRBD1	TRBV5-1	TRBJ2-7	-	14	TGCGCCAGCAGCGTGCGACAGGGACCTACGGAGCAGTACTTC	CASSVRQGPTEQYF
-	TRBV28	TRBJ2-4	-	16	TGTGCCAGCAGTTCCCCAGGGGGACTAGCCAAAAACATTCAGTACTTC	CASSSPGGLAKNIQYF
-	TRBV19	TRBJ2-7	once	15	TGTGCCAGTAGTATTTTATCGTCGGGGGTTGTCGAGCAGTACTTC	CASSILSSGVVEQYF
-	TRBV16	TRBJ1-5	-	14	TGTGCCAGCAGCCCCGGGGACATCCGGCAGCCCCAGCATTTT	CASSPGDIRQPQHF
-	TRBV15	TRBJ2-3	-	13	TGTGCCACCAGGGTATGGGACACAGATACGCAGTATTTT	CATRVWDTDTQYF
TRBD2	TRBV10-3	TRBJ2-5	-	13	TGTGCCACTAGACTAGCGGTAGAAGAGACCCAGTACTTC	CATRLAVEETQYF
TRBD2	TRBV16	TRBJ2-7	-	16	TGTGCCAGCAGCCAATCGGAGTGGGAGGGGTCCTACGAGCAGTACTTC	CASSQSEWEGSYEQYF
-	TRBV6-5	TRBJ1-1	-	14	TGTGCCAGCAGTTATAGACAGAAGAACACTGAAGCTTTCTTT	CASSYRQKNTEAFF
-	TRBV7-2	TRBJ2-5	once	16	TGTGCCAGCAGCTTAGATGGGGGGCGCATAGGAAAGACCCAGTACTTC	CASSLDGGRIGKTQYF
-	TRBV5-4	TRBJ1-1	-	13	TGTGCCAGCAGCTCGACTAGGAACACTGAAGCTTTCTTT	CASSSTRNTEAFF
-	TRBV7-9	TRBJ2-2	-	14	TGTGCCAGCAGCCTCCGCACTGACACCGGGGAGCTGTTTTTT	CASSLRTDTGELFF
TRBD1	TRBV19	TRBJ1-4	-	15	TGTGCCAGTAGTATACTCGACAGGGAACGGGAAAAACTGTTTTTT	CASSILDREREKLFF
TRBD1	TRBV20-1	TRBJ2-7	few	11	TGCAGTGCCGTGGGACAGGGCGAGCAGTACTTC	CSAVGQGEQYF
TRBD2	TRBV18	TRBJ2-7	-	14	TGTGCCAGCTCACCGGGGAGGGGCTCCTACGAGCAGTACTTC	CASSPGRGSYEQYF
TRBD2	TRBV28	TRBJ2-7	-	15	TGTGCCAGCAGTACTCCCGGGGAGGGGTCCTACGAGCAGTACTTC	CASSTPGEGSYEQYF
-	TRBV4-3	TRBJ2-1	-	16	TGCGCCAGCAGCCGGGGACACCTCAGCTCCTACAATGAGCAGTTCTTC	CASSRGHLSSYNEQFF
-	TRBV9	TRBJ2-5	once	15	TGTGCCAGCAGCGGGGTCTTCGGGGGCCCAGAGACCCAGTACTTC	CASSGVFGGPETQYF
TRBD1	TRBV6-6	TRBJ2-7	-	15	TGTGCCAGCAGGATTACGGGACAGGGCAACTACGAGCAGTACTTC	CASRITGQGNYEQYF
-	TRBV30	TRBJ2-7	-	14	TGTGCCTGGAGGGTACCGGGACCCCAAGCCGAGCAGTACTTC	CAWRVPGPQAEQYF
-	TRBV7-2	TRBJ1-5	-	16	TGTGCCAGCAGCTTGACTACAGGTTTAGTCAATCAGCCCCAGCATTTT	CASSLTTGLVNQPQHF
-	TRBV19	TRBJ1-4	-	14	TGTGCCAGCCGAAGGGGACCCACTAATGAAAAACTGTTTTTT	CASRRGPTNEKLFF
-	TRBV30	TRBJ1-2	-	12	TGTGCCTGGAGTGCCTTGGGGGATGGCTACACCTTC	CAWSALGDGYTF
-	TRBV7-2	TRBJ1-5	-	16	TGTGCCAGCAGCTTATCCACAGGGACCAGCAATCAGCCCCAGCATTTT	CASSLSTGTSNQPQHF
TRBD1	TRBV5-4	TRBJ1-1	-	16	TGTGCCAGCAGCTATTACAGGGGGCGATCTGTCACTGAAGCTTTCTTT	CASSYYRGRSVTEAFF